One sample yielded the 17 T cell receptor beta chains listed below, sequenced in a study of T cells in Graves' hyperthyroidism and ophthalmopathy. Template material for amplifying TCR beta CDR3 regions consisted of RNA transcripts. The TCR CDR3 first-round RT-PCR relied on the HTBI primer set. TCRdb called the multiplex PCR reads again in MiXCR, with one record for every CDR3 protein. The sample consists of hundreds of thousands of distinct CDR3 sequences, approximately 16% of them appearing once. Material for sequencing was blood. These receptors were taken from a middle-aged woman with Graves' ophthalmopathy.

The table lists this clonotype with many counts. V gene TRBV18 combines with J gene TRBJ1-2; D not resolved. Trimming took 3 bases from V and 8 from J, leaving 7 bases between them. The CDR3 is 11 amino acids. CDR1 is KGHSH, CDR2 LQKENI, per germline. The CDR3 nucleotides are TGTGCCAGCTCACCCGGGTCGGGCTACACCTTC. Translating it yields CASSPGSGYTF.

This chain joins TRBV6-1 and TRBJ2-7; possibly TRBD1 for D (5 bases). The CDR3 length is 14 residues. The germline V gene has CDR1 MNHNS and CDR2 SASEGT. The V gene lost 6 bases and the J gene lost 1 base, with 13 bases spanning the gap. The CDR3 loop is CASSRSGKSYEQYF. The CDR3, as DNA: TGTGCCAGCAGCAGATCAGGGAAATCCTACGAGCAGTACTTC.

This clonotype was observed a handful of times. This rearrangement joins TRBV7-9 to TRBJ2-7; 9 positions match TRBD1. V lost 4 bases to trimming and J lost 7 bases; unmatched junction nucleotides: 5. The CDR3 is made up of 13 amino acids. Germline V gives CDR1 SEHNR, CDR2 FQNEAQ (reference sequence). The CDR3 loop is CASSSTGGIEQYF. CDR3 in DNA: TGTGCCAGCAGCTCGACAGGGGGTATAGAGCAGTACTTC.

V gene TRBV3-1 combines with J gene TRBJ2-1; TRBD2 matches 12 bases. Germline CDR1 reads LGHDT; CDR2 reads YNNKEL (reference sequence). V was pared by 4 bases and J by 6 bases, with 4 bases of the junction left unmatched. CDR3 length: 15 residues. The CDR3 loop is CASSLWTSGANEQFF. For the CDR3, the DNA is TGTGCCAGCAGCCTTTGGACTAGCGGGGCCAATGAGCAGTTCTTC.

This clonotype was detected a few times. The chain links TRBV7-8 to TRBJ2-6; no clear D. Between the trimmed V and J ends, which lost 8 bases and 0 bases, there was a span of 8 bases. Germline V gene data show CDR1 as SGHVS and CDR2 as FQNEAQ. This CDR3 has 14 residues. CDR3 nucleotide sequence: TGTGCCAGCCGCGGATTCTCTGGGGCCAACGTCCTGACTTTC. Protein: CASRGFSGANVLTF.

This clonotype was detected ten times or more. The chain joins TRBV2 to TRBJ2-2, with 9 bases identical to TRBD2. V shed 1 base, J shed 6 bases, and the junction held 3 bases outside the gene matches. Looked up from germline, CDR1 is SNHLY and CDR2 is FYNNEI. CDR3 length: 15 residues. CDR3 amino acids: CASSEGLAGAGELFF. CDR3 DNA sequence: TGTGCCAGCAGTGAAGGATTAGCGGGGGCCGGGGAGCTGTTTTTT.

This clonotype was seen ten or more times. The V gene is TRBV2, the J gene TRBJ2-7; no clear D. Deletions cut 0 bases from V and 2 bases from J, with 14 bases between. Germline-derived CDR1 and CDR2 are SNHLY and FYNNEI. The CDR3 is made up of 16 amino acids. CDR3 region: CASSEAQREVTYEQYF. The CDR3 nucleotides read TGTGCCAGCAGTGAAGCGCAGCGCGAAGTAACCTACGAGCAGTACTTC.

This clonotype was detected ten times or more. The rearrangement joins TRBV5-1 to TRBJ1-2, with TRBD1 identical over 11 bases. Unmatched junction bases numbered 5, after V lost 3 bases and J lost 7 bases. The germline gives CDR1 SGHRS, CDR2 YFSETQ. CDR3 length equals 14 residues. CDR3 residues: CASSSDRGQFGYTF. CDR3 DNA: TGCGCCAGCAGCTCGGACAGGGGGCAATTTGGCTACACCTTC.

This clonotype showed up just a few times. The gene calls are TRBV20-1 and TRBJ2-3; D remains ambiguous. Germline assignment: CDR1 DFQATT and CDR2 SNEGSKA (reference sequence). V was clipped by 3 bases and J by 1 base, with 14 bases between them. The CDR3 totals 15 residues. This CDR3 is CSASPRELGTDTQYF. The CDR3 nucleotides read TGCAGTGCTAGTCCTCGCGAACTGGGCACAGATACGCAGTATTTT.

The J gene is TRBJ2-1, the V gene TRBV18; no clear D. Germline V gene data show CDR1 as KGHSH and CDR2 as LQKENI. Trimming shortened V by 1 base and J by 3 bases, and 10 bases separated the two germline ends. The CDR3 loop spans 15 amino acids. CDR3 in amino acids: CASSPLRDDYNEQFF. The DNA of the CDR3 is TGTGCCAGCTCACCACTACGAGACGACTACAATGAGCAGTTCTTC.

This clonotype showed up just a few times. The chain couples TRBV7-3 to TRBJ2-1; perhaps TRBD2 as D (5 bases). CDR3 length: 15 amino acids. The V and J ends lost 3 bases and 2 bases respectively, with 11 bases between them. Germline lookup yields CDR1 SGHTA and CDR2 FQGTGA. The CDR3 reads CASSLGRVPYNEQFF. In nucleotides, the CDR3 is TGTGCCAGCAGCTTGGGGAGAGTACCCTACAATGAGCAGTTCTTC.

This clonotype was recorded many times. CDR3 sequence: CAWREAGPTGELFF. The CDR3 nucleotides read TGTGCCTGGAGAGAGGCGGGGCCGACCGGGGAGCTGTTTTTT. The V call is TRBV30, the J call TRBJ2-2, with D perhaps matching TRBD2 (6 bases). The CDR3 has 14 amino acids. Per the germline V gene, CDR1 is GTSNPN and CDR2 is SVGIG (reference sequence). Trimming removed 3 bases at V and 5 bases at J, with 13 bases between.

The sample holds a few counts of this clonotype. This chain connects TRBV20-1 to TRBJ2-1; the D is unclear. Deletions cut 4 bases from V and 9 bases from J, with 22 bases between. CDR3 size: 15 residues. Germline CDR1 and CDR2: DFQATT and SNEGSKA (reference sequence). In nucleotides, the CDR3 is TGCAGTGCTATCCGGTTCTCCCCGGACCGGCCTGAGCAGTTCTTC. Amino acid sequence: CSAIRFSPDRPEQFF.

This clonotype has a count of ten or more. This chain links TRBV6-1 with TRBJ1-5; D gene unclear. Germline V CDR1 and CDR2: MNHNS, SASEGT. The CDR3 has 15 amino acids. Between the trimmed V and J ends, which lost 5 bases and 3 bases, there was a span of 14 bases. CDR3 in amino acids: CASSYGRPANQPQHF. The CDR3 region has the DNA TGTGCCAGCAGTTACGGAAGGCCAGCCAATCAGCCCCAGCATTTT.

This clonotype showed up many times. The CDR3 nucleotides read TGTGCCAGCAGTTTGACAGCGAGCAATCAGCCCCAGCATTTT. This sequence encodes CASSLTASNQPQHF. V is TRBV28 and J is TRBJ1-5, with a possible D match to TRBD1 (5 bases). This CDR3 has 14 amino acids. CDR1 is MDHEN and CDR2 is SYDVKM in the germline V gene. V lost 3 bases, J lost 1 base, and 7 bases lay in between.

This clonotype has at least ten counts. V and J are TRBV6-1 and TRBJ1-2; D might be TRBD1 (6 bases). This CDR3 has 15 amino acids. Trimming removed 3 bases from V and 2 bases from J, with 13 bases in between. Per the germline V gene, CDR1 is MNHNS and CDR2 is SASEGT. DNA for the CDR3: TGTGCCAGCAGTGACTTTAGGACAGACAACTATGGCTACACCTTC. It translates to CASSDFRTDNYGYTF.

This clonotype was counted ten times or more. The chain recombines TRBV12-3 or TRBV12-4 with TRBJ1-1; 9 positions agree with TRBD1. V lost 6 bases and J lost 2; bases outside the gene matches: 13. The CDR3 loop spans 17 amino acids. CDR3 residues: CASSPRTGGSGNTEAFF. CDR3 nucleotides: TGTGCCAGCAGCCCTCGTACAGGGGGCTCGGGAAACACTGAAGCTTTCTTT.